Presented here are 16 T cell receptor beta chains from one specimen sequenced in a study of read filtering for tumor transcriptome and immune sequencing. Molecular barcoded adaptors covering alpha/delta and beta/gamma chains were used on 400 to 450 ng RNA. In TCRdb, the reads were re-called with MiXCR into one record per CDR3 protein. Here the sample spans tens of thousands of distinct CDR3 sequences, around 21% being singletons. Input material: a population of CD138-negative cells sorted from bone marrow. These TCRs come from a donor aged 40 or over with multiple myeloma.

This clonotype was seen ten or more times. CDR3 bases: TGTGCCATCAGTAGCGGGACCCCTTCCTACAATGAGCAGTTCTTC. Protein product: CAISSGTPSYNEQFF. The V gene is TRBV10-3, the J gene TRBJ2-1; 7 bases line up with TRBD2. J was trimmed by 1 base and V by 5 bases; bases with no gene match: 5. Germline values: CDR1 ENHRY, CDR2 SYGVKD. This CDR3 is built from 15 residues.

This clonotype was seen many times. The chain recombines TRBV11-2 with TRBJ1-2; no firm D call. CDR3 length: 12 residues. Germline CDR1 reads SGHAT; CDR2 reads FQNNGV. Trimming removed 3 bases at V and 6 bases at J, with 8 bases between. The CDR3 is CASSFQYDGYTF. DNA of the CDR3: TGTGCCAGCAGCTTTCAGTATGATGGCTACACCTTC.

Many counts were recorded for this clonotype. The gene calls are TRBV29-1 and TRBJ2-1; D is uncertain. Germline CDR1 SQVTM, CDR2 ANQGSEA. The CDR3 is made up of 16 amino acids. The V gene lost 0 bases and the J gene lost 0 bases, with 12 bases spanning the gap. DNA of the CDR3: TGCAGCGTTGAAGAGGGTGGCAGGAGCTCCTACAATGAGCAGTTCTTC. This translates into CSVEEGGRSSYNEQFF.

This clonotype was seen only a few times. V and J are TRBV6-1 and TRBJ1-2; D gene ambiguous. Trimming stripped 6 bases from V and 4 bases from J, with 15 bases between. Germline assignment: CDR1 MNHNS and CDR2 SASEGT. This CDR3 region has 14 residues. Here the CDR3 reads CASREIQSRYGYTF. For the CDR3, the DNA is TGTGCCAGCAGGGAAATACAGAGTCGCTATGGCTACACCTTC.

V gene TRBV6-6 combines with J gene TRBJ1-2, with TRBD1 matching 7 bases. J gave up 2 bases and V 4 bases, and 7 bases lay outside the gene matches. Germline V lookup: CDR1 MNHNY, CDR2 SVGAGI (reference sequence). The CDR3 length is 15 residues. The CDR3 nucleotides are TGTGCCAGCAGTTCCCAGGGGGTCTCAAACTATGGCTACACCTTC. Translating it yields CASSSQGVSNYGYTF.

This clonotype was counted ten times or more. The gene calls are TRBV5-1 and TRBJ1-2; 8 bases align to TRBD1. The CDR3 covers 16 residues. The germline gives CDR1 SGHRS, CDR2 YFSETQ. The V and J ends lost 1 base and 3 bases, in that order; junction bases with no gene match: 8. The CDR3 here is CASSLTGQGQDYGYTF. The CDR3 DNA reads TGCGCCAGCAGCTTGACCGGACAGGGTCAAGACTATGGCTACACCTTC.

The sample holds many counts of this clonotype. The CDR3 DNA sequence: TGTGCCACCAGGGAAGCGGGAGTGAGAAATGAGCAGTTCTTC. This codes for CATREAGVRNEQFF. The chain joins TRBV24-1 to TRBJ2-1; TRBD2 aligns across 8 bases. Germline V gene sequence: CDR1 KGHDR, CDR2 SFDVKD. The CDR3 contains 14 residues. V lost 7 bases, J lost 7 bases, and 8 bases stayed unmatched.

This clonotype has at least ten counts. The V call is TRBV12-3 or TRBV12-4, the J call TRBJ2-7, with 12 bases fitting TRBD1. The junction had 5 bases not matched to a gene; V was cut back by 4 bases and J by 4 bases. The CDR3 loop spans 15 amino acids. The CDR3 sequence is CASSSGTGGLYEQYF. CDR3 sequence (DNA): TGTGCCAGCAGTTCAGGGACAGGGGGCTTGTACGAGCAGTACTTC.

This clonotype is a singleton in its sample. The chain joins TRBV2 to TRBJ2-7, with D maybe TRBD1 (6 bases). Germline assignment: CDR1 SNHLY and CDR2 FYNNEI. The CDR3 is 13 amino acids. V lost 10 bases to trimming and J lost 6 bases, with 19 bases between them. In DNA, the CDR3 is TGTGCCACCGTCCGGAACAGGGAAGGCGAGCAGTACTTC. This gives the protein CATVRNREGEQYF.

This clonotype was observed at least ten times. The CDR3 here is CASSLHFSLARAGELFF. CDR3 sequence (DNA): TGTGCCAGCAGCTTACATTTCTCGCTAGCTAGGGCCGGGGAGCTGTTTTTT. This chain joins TRBV11-3 and TRBJ2-2; maybe TRBD2 (5 bases). In germline, CDR1 is SGHNT, CDR2 YENEEA. The ends were cut back, 2 bases at V and 6 bases at J, with 19 bases in the middle. This CDR3 region has 17 residues. Combining the CDR3 with reference TRBV11-3 and TRBJ2-2 gives the whole variable domain EAGVVQSPRYKIIEKKQPVAFWCNPISGHNTLYWYLQNLGQGPELLIRYENEEAVDDSQLPKDRFSAERLKGVDSTLKIQPAELGDSAVYLCASSLHFSLARAGELFFGEGSRLTVL.

This clonotype showed up just once. This may be a read error: a much more frequent sequence differs by one nucleotide. The chain employs TRBV5-1 and TRBJ2-7; 7 bases are a match to TRBD2. The CDR3 extends over 13 amino acids. V dropped 6 bases and J dropped 5; count of bases not matched to a gene: 8. The germline gives CDR1 SGHRS, CDR2 YFSETQ. The CDR3 DNA reads TGCGCCAGCAAAAGGGTGGGAGGGGACGAGCAGTACTTC. This sequence encodes CASKRVGGDEQYF.

This clonotype occurred a few times. This chain links TRBV9 with TRBJ2-7, with D possibly being TRBD2 (6 bases). Germline assignment: CDR1 SGDLS and CDR2 YYNGEE. The CDR3 extends over 15 amino acids. Trimming left V 4 bases short and J 1 base short, with 15 bases between. The CDR3 spells CASSPPGTSSYEQYF. The CDR3 DNA reads as TGTGCCAGCAGCCCACCCGGGACTTCGTCCTACGAGCAGTACTTC.

In its sample, this clonotype was seen many times. The chain combines TRBV28 with TRBJ1-1; TRBD1 is a possible D gene (5 bases). The CDR3 totals 14 residues. V was trimmed by 6 bases and J by 5 bases, leaving 16 bases between them. Per the germline V gene, CDR1 is MDHEN and CDR2 is SYDVKM. CDR3: CASSLPQGRTEAFF. The CDR3 DNA reads as TGTGCCAGCAGCCTCCCTCAGGGTCGGACTGAAGCTTTCTTT.

About this clonotype: One base away lies a much larger clone, so this may be a sequencing read error. The chain is built from TRBV3-1 and TRBJ1-1; possibly TRBD1 for D (5 bases). V gave up 8 bases and J gave up 1 base, with 17 bases separating them. This CDR3 has 15 residues. CDR1 is LGHDT, CDR2 YNNKEL, per germline (reference sequence). DNA of the CDR3: TGTGCCAGCGGCCGCGATGGGGGGAGGAACACTGAAGCTTTCTTT. Translating gives CASGRDGGRNTEAFF.

This clonotype has ten or more counts. V is TRBV20-1 and J is TRBJ1-1; D remains unclear. V gave up 2 bases and J gave up 2 bases, with 12 bases separating them. The CDR3 runs to 14 residues. Germline lookup yields CDR1 DFQATT and CDR2 SNEGSKA (reference sequence). The CDR3 spells CSARYQALNTEAFF. DNA for the CDR3: TGCAGTGCTAGATACCAGGCCCTAAACACTGAAGCTTTCTTT.

V gene TRBV12-3 or TRBV12-4 combines with J gene TRBJ2-4, with TRBD1 matching 7 bases. V was pared by 1 base and J by 8 bases, with 2 bases of the junction left unmatched. The CDR3 runs to 13 residues. DNA for the CDR3: TGTGCCAGCAGTTTAGGACAGGGTGACATTCAGTACTTC. Translation gives CASSLGQGDIQYF.